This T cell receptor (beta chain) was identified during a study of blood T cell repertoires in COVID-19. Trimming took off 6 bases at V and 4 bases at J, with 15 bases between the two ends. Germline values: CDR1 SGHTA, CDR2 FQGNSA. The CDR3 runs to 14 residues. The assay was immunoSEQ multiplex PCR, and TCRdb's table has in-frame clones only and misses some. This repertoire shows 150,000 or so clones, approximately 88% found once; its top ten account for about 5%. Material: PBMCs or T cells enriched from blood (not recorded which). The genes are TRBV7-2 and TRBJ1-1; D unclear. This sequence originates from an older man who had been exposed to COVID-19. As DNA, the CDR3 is TGTGCCAGCAGGCCTGATGGAGGGCGCACTGAAGCTTTCTTT. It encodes CASRPDGGRTEAFF.